This T cell receptor beta chain was identified in a study of blood T cell repertoires in COVID-19 (dated by TCRdb to 2020 to 2021). The study in broad terms: Collaborator samples came from the United States, Italy and Spain and covered acute and convalescent phases of COVID-19. The material from the prospective study consisted of cDNA or gDNA derived from T cells, B-cell-depleted T cells, or PBMCs. Subjects who had been exposed to COVID-19, were actively infected with it, or had recovered from it provided the deeply sampled blood TCRbeta repertoires that made up the dataset. A freely available public database, intended as a resource for researchers studying the immune response to SARS-CoV-2, is where the repertoires were released. The samples were drawn from the first 160 participants of the ongoing ImmuneRACE study and from roughly 1,300 subjects provided by 6 global collaborators. A de-identified subject ID, COVID-19 status, age in years and sex were almost always included in the sample metadata. Where available, HLA class I and class II types were taken from metadata supplied by the sample provider and were not determined by assay-based typing. Overall study outcomes, separate from this receptor: How much clinical and demographic metadata was included differed by source and by participant, and the metadata was provided uncurated.

The collaborating institutions used their own protocols to collect whole blood in K2EDTA tubes. For TCRbeta analysis, collaborators shipped samples in one of three forms: frozen whole blood, isolated PBMCs, or DNA extracted from either of those sample types. TCRbeta CDR3 regions were amplified from genomic DNA using the immunoSEQ Assay, a bias-controlled multiplex PCR. Per the authors' processing: Nucleated cell counts per sample were estimated from amplification of reference gene primers within the assay. Sequence reads were collapsed and filtered to measure the absolute abundance of every unique TCRbeta CDR3 rearrangement. For each sample, productive Simpson clonality was calculated as the square root of Simpson's diversity index over productive rearrangements. In TCRdb, the immuneACCESS table is reduced to in-frame sequences with V and J assigned. These tables do not hold every clone; where another copy was compared, an unresolved V gene accounts for under half, and the others remain unexplained. The D gene and trimming were derived from the DNA, and the V and J assignments and clone size from that table. Across this sample there are tens of thousands of clones, with about 80% seen only once. In total, the top ten clones hold more than 25% of the sample.

The germline V gene (reference sequence) gives CDR1 as SSHAT and CDR2 as FNYEAQ. V has 5 bases trimmed and J has 6 bases trimmed; junction bases matching no gene number 14. The cysteine opens and the phenylalanine closes a CDR3 of 18 amino acids. The sequence is cut down to CDR3 DNA, 54 bases in frame from base 1. Worth noting for this clone: There is no known antigen for this receptor. There are no base qualities to consult, and no much larger clone falls within one base.

Specimen: peripheral blood. The clonotype originates from a man in his 60s with active or convalescent COVID-19. Rearrangement joined TRBV7-7 to TRBJ2-3, and TRBD2 matches 13 of the central bases. The bases are TGTGCCAGCAGCCCGGGACTAGCGGGGTCTGTGGGATCGGATACGCAGTATTTT. Its protein is CASSPGLAGSVGSDTQYF.